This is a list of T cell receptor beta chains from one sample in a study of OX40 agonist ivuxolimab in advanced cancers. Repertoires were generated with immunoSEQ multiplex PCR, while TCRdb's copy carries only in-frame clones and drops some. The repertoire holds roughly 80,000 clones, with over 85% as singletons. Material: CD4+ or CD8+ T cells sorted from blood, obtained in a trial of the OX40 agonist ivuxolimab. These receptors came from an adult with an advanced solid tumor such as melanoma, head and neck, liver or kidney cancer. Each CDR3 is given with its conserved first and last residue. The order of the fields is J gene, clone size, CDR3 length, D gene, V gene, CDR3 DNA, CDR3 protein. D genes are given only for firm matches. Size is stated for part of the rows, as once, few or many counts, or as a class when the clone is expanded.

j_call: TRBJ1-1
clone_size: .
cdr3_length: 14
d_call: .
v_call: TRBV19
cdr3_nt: TGTGCCAGTAGTATTTTAACGGGGAACACTGAAGCTTTCTTT
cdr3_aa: CASSILTGNTEAFF

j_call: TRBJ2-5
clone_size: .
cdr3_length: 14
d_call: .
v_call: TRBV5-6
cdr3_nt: TGTGCCAGCAGCTTGGGGTCGGCCCAAGAGACCCAGTACTTC
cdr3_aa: CASSLGSAQETQYF

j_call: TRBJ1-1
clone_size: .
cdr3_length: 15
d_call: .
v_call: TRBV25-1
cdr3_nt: TGTGCCAGCAGTGAATCCGGGGCGCCGAACACTGAAGCTTTCTTT
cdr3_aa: CASSESGAPNTEAFF

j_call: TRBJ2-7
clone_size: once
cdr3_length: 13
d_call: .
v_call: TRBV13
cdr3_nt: TGTGCCAGCAGCTCCCCAGGGGGGAACGAGCAGTACTTC
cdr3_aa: CASSSPGGNEQYF

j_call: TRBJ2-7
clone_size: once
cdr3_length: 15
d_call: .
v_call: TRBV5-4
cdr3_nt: TGTGCCAGCAGCTTGGGGTCAGGACAGACCTACGAGCAGTACTTC
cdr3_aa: CASSLGSGQTYEQYF

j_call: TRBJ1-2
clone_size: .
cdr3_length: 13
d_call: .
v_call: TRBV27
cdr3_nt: TGTGCCAGCAGACGGCAAACTAACTATGGCTACACCTTC
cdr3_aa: CASRRQTNYGYTF

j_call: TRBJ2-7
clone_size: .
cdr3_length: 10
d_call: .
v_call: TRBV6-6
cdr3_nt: TGTGCCAGCAGCGCACGGTTCATGTACTTC
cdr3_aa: CASSARFMYF

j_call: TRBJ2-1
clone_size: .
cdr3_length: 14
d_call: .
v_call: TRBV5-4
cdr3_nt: TGTGCCAGCAGCTTGGCGAGCTCCTACAATGAGCAGTTCTTC
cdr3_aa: CASSLASSYNEQFF

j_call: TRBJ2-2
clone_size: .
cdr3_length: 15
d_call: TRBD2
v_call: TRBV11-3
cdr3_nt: TGTGCCAGCAGCTTCCTAGCGGGAGACACCGGGGAGCTGTTTTTT
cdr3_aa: CASSFLAGDTGELFF

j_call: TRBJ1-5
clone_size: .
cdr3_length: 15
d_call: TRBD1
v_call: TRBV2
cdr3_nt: TGTGCCAGCACCCCAGGACAGGGGGGAAATCAGCCCCAGCATTTT
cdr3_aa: CASTPGQGGNQPQHF

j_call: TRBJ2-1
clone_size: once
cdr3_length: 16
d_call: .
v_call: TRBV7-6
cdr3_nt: TGTGCCAGCAGCTTAGAAGGTGGCAGGGGCTACAATGAGCAGTTCTTC
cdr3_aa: CASSLEGGRGYNEQFF

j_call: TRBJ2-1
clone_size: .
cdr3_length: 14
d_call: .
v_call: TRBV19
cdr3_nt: TGTGCCAGTAGTATGGGGGGTACCTACAATGAGCAGTTCTTC
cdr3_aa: CASSMGGTYNEQFF

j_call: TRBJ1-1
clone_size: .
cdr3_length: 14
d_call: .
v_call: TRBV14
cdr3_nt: TGTGCCAGCAGACCGATCCTCCAGAACACTGAAGCTTTCTTT
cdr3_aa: CASRPILQNTEAFF

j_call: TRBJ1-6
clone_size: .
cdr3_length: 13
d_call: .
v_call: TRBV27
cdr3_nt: TGTGCCAGCAGTTGGGGGGATAATTCACCCCTCCACTTT
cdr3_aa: CASSWGDNSPLHF

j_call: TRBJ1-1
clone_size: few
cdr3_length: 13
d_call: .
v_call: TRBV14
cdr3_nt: TGTGCCAGCAAGGGCGGGGAGAACACTGAAGCTTTCTTT
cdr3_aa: CASKGGENTEAFF